This TCR beta chain was captured by sequencing in a study of beta chain features in type 1 diabetes. TCRB transcripts that were expressed got sequenced, as all of the isolated RNA had been reverse transcribed. Clones were sequenced by immunoSEQ multiplex PCR, and TCRdb holds only the in-frame ones, with some missing. The sample holds 970,000 or so clones, roughly 15% seen once. This clone was observed a handful of times. Trimming removed 5 bases at V and 8 bases at J, with 23 bases between. The CDR3 contains 16 residues. CDR1 is MNHEY, CDR2 SMNVEV, per germline (reference sequence). Material for sequencing was naive CD4+ T cells from blood. This receptor was identified in a woman aged 18-29 years in good health. The chain has TRBV27 and TRBJ2-3; D may be TRBD2 (6 bases). CDR3: CASSPTSSGTGRTQYF. For the CDR3, the DNA is TGTGCCAGCAGTCCAACAAGCTCCGGGACTGGACGTACGCAGTATTTT.